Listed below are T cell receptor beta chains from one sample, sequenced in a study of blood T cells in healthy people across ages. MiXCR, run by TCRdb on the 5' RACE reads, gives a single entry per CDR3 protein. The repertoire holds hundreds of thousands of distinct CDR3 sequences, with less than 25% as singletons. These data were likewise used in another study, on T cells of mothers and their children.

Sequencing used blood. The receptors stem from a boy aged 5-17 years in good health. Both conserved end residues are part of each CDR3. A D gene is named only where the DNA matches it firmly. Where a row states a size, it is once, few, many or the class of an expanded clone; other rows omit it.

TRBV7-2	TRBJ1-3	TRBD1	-	CASSLSPPGTGRGNTIYF	TGTGCCAGCAGCTTATCTCCACCTGGGACAGGGAGAGGAAACACCATATATTTT
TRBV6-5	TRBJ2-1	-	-	CASSSGTDKGRHNEQFF	TGTGCCAGCAGTTCCGGGACCGACAAAGGTAGACACAATGAGCAGTTCTTC
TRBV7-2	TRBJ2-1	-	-	CASSGSYSYNEQFF	TGTGCCAGCAGCGGATCGTATTCCTACAATGAGCAGTTCTTC
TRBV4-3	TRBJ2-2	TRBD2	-	CASSQDRALAGGHTGELFF	TGCGCCAGCAGCCAAGATAGAGCGCTAGCGGGGGGGCACACCGGGGAGCTGTTTTTT
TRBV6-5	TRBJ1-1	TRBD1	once	CASSYSYRGNTEAFF	TGTGCCAGCAGCTACTCCTACAGGGGGAACACTGAAGCTTTCTTT
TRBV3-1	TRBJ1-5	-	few	CASSQGSGAEGNQPQHF	TGTGCCAGCAGCCAAGGGTCGGGGGCGGAGGGCAATCAGCCCCAGCATTTT
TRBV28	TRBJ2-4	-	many	CASSWGSLAKNIQYF	TGTGCCAGCAGTTGGGGATCTCTAGCCAAAAACATTCAGTACTTC
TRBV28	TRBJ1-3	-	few	CACSLDRGRISGNTIYF	TGTGCCTGCAGTTTAGACCGGGGGCGCATCTCTGGAAACACCATATATTTT
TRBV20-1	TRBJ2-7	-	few	CSARPSAFHEQYF	TGCAGTGCTAGACCGTCGGCGTTCCACGAGCAGTACTTC
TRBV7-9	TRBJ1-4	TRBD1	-	CASSSTDWTGAMEKLFF	TGTGCCAGCAGCTCGACCGATTGGACAGGGGCAATGGAAAAACTGTTTTTT
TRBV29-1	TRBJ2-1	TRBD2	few	CSVKKQGTSGRDFYNEQFF	TGCAGCGTGAAGAAACAGGGGACTAGCGGGAGGGATTTCTACAATGAGCAGTTCTTC
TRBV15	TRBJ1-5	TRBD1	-	CATNSGTGRNQPQHF	TGTGCCACCAACTCCGGGACAGGTCGGAATCAGCCCCAGCATTTT
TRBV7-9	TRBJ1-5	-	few	CASSLVSGAEHQPQHF	TGTGCCAGCAGCTTAGTATCGGGGGCTGAGCATCAGCCCCAGCATTTT
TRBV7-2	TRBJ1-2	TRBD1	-	CASSLLYGTGPGIYYGYTF	TGTGCCAGCAGCTTACTTTACGGGACAGGTCCCGGAATATACTATGGCTACACCTTC
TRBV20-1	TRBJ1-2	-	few	CSAPGTAHYGYTF	TGCAGTGCTCCCGGGACGGCTCACTATGGCTACACCTTC
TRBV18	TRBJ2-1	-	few	CASSPRIGGSYNEQFF	TGTGCCAGCTCACCACGCATAGGTGGCTCCTACAATGAGCAGTTCTTC
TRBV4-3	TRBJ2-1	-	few	CASSQEWAGFNEQFF	TGCGCCAGCAGCCAAGAGTGGGCAGGTTTCAATGAGCAGTTCTTC
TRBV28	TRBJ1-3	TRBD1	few	CASSPTSGGFGNTIYF	TGTGCCAGCAGTCCAACCTCAGGGGGCTTTGGAAACACCATATATTTT
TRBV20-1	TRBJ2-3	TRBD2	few	CSARDGREPTDTQYF	TGCAGTGCTAGAGATGGGCGGGAGCCGACCGATACGCAGTATTTT
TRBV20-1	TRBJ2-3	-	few	CSALPLVWADNTDTQYF	TGCAGTGCTCTCCCCTTAGTATGGGCCGATAACACAGATACGCAGTATTTT
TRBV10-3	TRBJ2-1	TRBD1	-	CAISEGWDRGLNEQFF	TGTGCCATCAGTGAAGGGTGGGACAGGGGATTGAATGAGCAGTTCTTC
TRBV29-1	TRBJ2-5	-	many	CSVEELGRKETQYF	TGCAGCGTTGAAGAGTTGGGAAGAAAAGAGACCCAGTACTTC
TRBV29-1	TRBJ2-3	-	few	CSVEGQVSTDTQYF	TGCAGCGTTGAAGGCCAGGTTAGCACAGATACGCAGTATTTT
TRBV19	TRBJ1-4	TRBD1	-	CASSMRTGWEKLFF	TGTGCCAGTAGTATGAGGACAGGGTGGGAAAAACTGTTTTTT
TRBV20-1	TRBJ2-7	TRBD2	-	CSADPGEGPSYEQYF	TGCAGTGCGGACCCGGGGGAGGGACCCTCCTACGAGCAGTACTTC
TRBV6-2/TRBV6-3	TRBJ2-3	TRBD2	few	CASSTSSGGTDTQYF	TGTGCCAGCAGTACCTCTAGCGGGGGAACAGATACGCAGTATTTT
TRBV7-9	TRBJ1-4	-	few	CASSPRWYGDNEKLFF	TGTGCCAGCAGCCCACGGTGGTACGGCGATAATGAAAAACTGTTTTTT
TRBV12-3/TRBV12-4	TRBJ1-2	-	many	CASSSPLGIHYGYTF	TGTGCCAGCAGTTCCCCCCTCGGGATTCACTATGGCTACACCTTC
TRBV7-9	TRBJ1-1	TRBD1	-	CASSLVLVRQGTTEAFF	TGTGCCAGCAGCTTAGTCCTTGTTCGACAGGGGACTACTGAAGCTTTCTTT
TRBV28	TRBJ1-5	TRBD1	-	CASSVTGGYDQPQHF	TGTGCCAGCAGTGTTACAGGGGGTTACGATCAGCCCCAGCATTTT
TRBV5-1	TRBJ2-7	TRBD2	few	CASSSIGLAGPYEQYF	TGCGCCAGCAGCTCCATCGGACTAGCGGGACCTTACGAGCAGTACTTC
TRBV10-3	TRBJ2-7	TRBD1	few	CAISGGTGASSYEQYF	TGTGCCATCAGTGGGGGGACAGGGGCAAGCTCCTACGAGCAGTACTTC
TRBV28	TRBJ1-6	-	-	CASSSSRVRSPLHF	TGTGCCAGCAGTTCCTCCAGGGTCCGGTCACCCCTCCACTTT
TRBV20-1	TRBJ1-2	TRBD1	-	CSAVSGTGGNSYTF	TGCAGTGCCGTCTCCGGGACAGGGGGCAATAGCTACACCTTC
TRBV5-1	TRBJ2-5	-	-	CASSLEYGEETQYF	TGCGCCAGCAGCTTGGAGTACGGGGAAGAGACCCAGTACTTC
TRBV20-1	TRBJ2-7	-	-	CSARGQGGYYEQYF	TGCAGTGCTAGAGGACAGGGAGGTTATTACGAGCAGTACTTC
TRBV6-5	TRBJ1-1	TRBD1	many	CASSPDRGGTEAFF	TGTGCCAGCAGCCCTGACAGGGGAGGCACTGAAGCTTTCTTT